This entry concerns a single T cell receptor (beta chain). This specimen belongs to a study of CD8+CD57+ T cells in acquired aplastic anemia. Background on the study: The mean DNA yield obtained from sorted CD4+ and CD8+ cells came to 3.2 ug. Among healthy donors, CD4+ cells averaged around 11 million reads.

Genomic DNA, serving as template, underwent TCR beta VDJ and CDR3 profiling. Each CDR3 protein is one row after TCRdb ran MiXCR on the reads. The sample lists about 180,000 distinct CDR3 sequences, around half occurring once. V was shortened by 3 bases and J by 3 bases, with 11 bases between the two germline ends. Per germline, CDR1 DFQATT and CDR2 SNEGSKA (reference sequence). The CDR3 is 13 residues long. The specimen sequenced was sorted CD4+, CD8+, or CD8+CD57+ T cells (not recorded which) from PBMCs. The chain combines TRBV20-1 with TRBJ2-5, with a possible D match to TRBD1 (5 bases). This clonotype was obtained from a human donor in good health. The CDR3 protein is CSARYRLEETQYF. CDR3 DNA sequence: TGCAGTGCTAGGTACAGGCTCGAAGAGACCCAGTACTTC.